A single sample gave rise to the 28 T cell receptor beta chains below, sequenced in a study of blood T cell repertoires in COVID-19. Data came from immunoSEQ multiplex PCR; TCRdb stores just in-frame clones and leaves some out. The profile shows roughly 230,000 clones, over 75% of them singletons. Material: PBMCs or T cells enriched from blood (not recorded which). The receptors originated from a man aged 25 to 40 in a cohort exposed to, infected with or recovered from COVID-19 (not recorded which).

The chain carries TRBV28 and TRBJ2-5; D ambiguous. The CDR3 spans 13 residues. The V end lost 5 bases, the J end lost 4 bases, and 11 bases lay between the germline ends. The germline V gene has CDR1 MDHEN and CDR2 SYDVKM. CDR3 DNA sequence: TGTGCCAGCAGTCCCCTCCCCTCAGAGACCCAGTACTTC. Residues: CASSPLPSETQYF. The full variable domain, its missing parts supplied by reference TRBV28 and TRBJ2-5, is DVKVTQSSRYLVKRTGEKVFLECVQDMDHENMFWYRQDPGLGLRLIYFSYDVKMKEKGDIPEGYSVSREKKERFSLILESASTNQTSMYLCASSPLPSETQYFGPGTRLLVL.

The J gene is TRBJ2-1, the V gene TRBV19; TRBD2 aligns across 9 bases. Looked up from germline, CDR1 is LNHDA and CDR2 is SQIVND (reference sequence). The CDR3 is made up of 17 amino acids. Trimming removed 2 bases from V and 8 bases from J; junction bases left unmatched: 13. The CDR3 nucleotides read TGTGCCAGTAGTATACGTAGCGGGAGCGCTTGGGTGGATGAGCAGTTCTTC. Translated, it gives CASSIRSGSAWVDEQFF.

In regard to this clone: This specimen includes other DNA sequences encoding the same CDR3. V gene TRBV18 combines with J gene TRBJ1-5; TRBD1 agrees at 10 bases. This CDR3 spans 15 amino acids. From germline, CDR1 is KGHSH and CDR2 LQKENI. The ends lost 3 bases at V and 4 bases at J; junction bases unmatched: 3. For the CDR3, the DNA is TGTGCCAGCTCACCCGACAGGGGGCGGAATCAGCCCCAGCATTTT. Encoded protein: CASSPDRGRNQPQHF.

The CDR3 is CASSADGGYTDTQYF. Here the CDR3 DNA reads TGTGCCAGCAGCGCGGACGGAGGATACACAGATACGCAGTATTTT. V gene TRBV9 combines with J gene TRBJ2-3, with TRBD2 as a possible D gene (5 bases). The CDR3 extends over 15 amino acids. V was shortened by 3 bases and J by 2 bases, with 13 bases between the two germline ends. Germline V gives CDR1 SGDLS, CDR2 YYNGEE.

Here the CDR3 DNA reads TGTGCCAGCAACGTCGGACTAGCGGTCACAGATACGCAGTATTTT. Translated: CASNVGLAVTDTQYF. The V and J genes are TRBV2 and TRBJ2-3, with 10 bases aligning to TRBD2. The trim removed 7 bases at V and 2 bases at J, leaving 6 bases unmatched. This CDR3 comprises 15 residues. Per the germline V gene, CDR1 is SNHLY and CDR2 is FYNNEI.

This clone has only one observation. This rearrangement joins TRBV12-3 or TRBV12-4 to TRBJ2-3; TRBD1 matches at 8 bases. The CDR3 has 13 residues. J gave up 1 base and V 8 bases, and 2 bases lay outside the gene matches. In nucleotides, the CDR3 is TGTGCCAGCGAGACAGGGGGCACAGATACGCAGTATTTT. It codes for CASETGGTDTQYF.

A remark on this clone: The germline gene is not matched at one end of the junction; a read error may be the cause. The rearrangement joins TRBV18 to TRBJ2-7, with 8 bases aligning to TRBD1. The V gene's germline CDR1 is KGHSH and CDR2 LQKENI. This CDR3 region has 17 residues. The CDR3 DNA sequence: TGTGCCAGCTCCCCACGGACAGGGAGCGTTTTTGCCTACGAGCAGTACTTC. Its translation: CASSPRTGSVFAYEQYF. Together with reference TRBV18 and TRBJ2-7, the CDR3 gives the full variable domain: NAGVMQNPRHLVRRRGQEARLRCSPMKGHSHVYWYRQLPEEGLKFMVYLQKENIIDESGMPKERFSAEFPKEGPSILRIQQVVRGDSAAYFCASSPRTGSVFAYEQYFGPGTRLTVT.

V and J are TRBV19 and TRBJ1-4, with 9 bases fitting TRBD1. Germline CDR1 LNHDA, CDR2 SQIVND (reference sequence). The CDR3 totals 16 residues. V shed 8 bases, J shed 3 bases, and the junction held 10 bases outside the gene matches. The CDR3 loop is CASQPGTGFPNEKLFF. The CDR3 DNA sequence: TGTGCCAGTCAACCCGGGACAGGGTTCCCTAATGAAAAACTGTTTTTT.

A single count supports this clone. V usage is TRBV18 and J usage is TRBJ2-7; a possible D gene is TRBD2 (6 bases). V lost 2 bases, J lost 2 bases, and 10 bases lay in between. The CDR3 is 14 residues long. CDR1 and CDR2 (germline): KGHSH, LQKENI. The CDR3 loop reads CASSPEGLTYEQYF. The CDR3 DNA reads TGTGCCAGCTCACCAGAGGGACTGACCTACGAGCAGTACTTC.

The V gene is TRBV5-6, the J gene TRBJ2-7, with 9 bases identical to TRBD2. This CDR3 has 15 amino acids. Looked up from germline, CDR1 is SGHDT and CDR2 is YYEEEE. The V segment lost 1 base and the J segment 3 bases; nucleotides outside the gene matches: 5. The DNA for the CDR3 is TGTGCCAGCAGCTTGTGGCTAGCGGGGATCTACGAGCAGTACTTC. Translation gives CASSLWLAGIYEQYF.

This rearrangement joins TRBV28 to TRBJ1-5; 7 bases are shared with TRBD1. The CDR3 has 15 residues. Germline trimming cut 5 bases from V and 0 bases from J; bases unmatched to any gene: 4. Germline assignment: CDR1 MDHEN and CDR2 SYDVKM. CDR3 DNA: TGTGCCAGCAGTCCAACAGGGGTTAGCAATCAGCCCCAGCATTTT. It is translated as CASSPTGVSNQPQHF.

This chain joins TRBV25-1 and TRBJ2-7, with 10 bases identical to TRBD1. V lost 4 bases, J lost 0 bases, and 6 bases stayed unmatched. Per the germline V gene, CDR1 is MGHDK and CDR2 is SYGVNS. This CDR3 spans 16 amino acids. DNA of the CDR3: TGTGCCAGCAGTGTCCCCGGGACAGGGGACTCCTACGAGCAGTACTTC. It specifies CASSVPGTGDSYEQYF.

CDR3 in amino acids: CASSKGQGRITYNSPLHF. The CDR3 coding sequence is TGTGCCAGCAGTAAGGGACAGGGAAGGATCACCTATAATTCACCCCTCCACTTT. The chain joins TRBV28 to TRBJ1-6; 9 bases map to TRBD1. With 5 bases clipped from V and 2 bases from J, the junction kept 10 bases outside the gene matches. The CDR3 length is 18 residues. Germline V gives CDR1 MDHEN, CDR2 SYDVKM. Using reference TRBV28 and TRBJ1-6 for the parts outside the CDR3, the full variable domain is DVKVTQSSRYLVKRTGEKVFLECVQDMDHENMFWYRQDPGLGLRLIYFSYDVKMKEKGDIPEGYSVSREKKERFSLILESASTNQTSMYLCASSKGQGRITYNSPLHFGNGTRLTVT.

V usage is TRBV3-1 (or the pseudogene TRBV3-2) and J usage is TRBJ1-2; a weak D match, TRBD1 (5 bases). This CDR3 contains 15 residues. The germline gives CDR1 LGHDT, CDR2 YNNKEL (reference sequence). V lost 1 base, J lost 7 bases, and 16 bases lay in between. The CDR3 loop reads CASSQGQGVMGGYTF. The CDR3 bases are TGTGCCAGCAGCCAAGGTCAGGGCGTAATGGGTGGCTACACCTTC.

This rearrangement joins TRBV11-3 to TRBJ2-1; D gene ambiguous. Germline assignment: CDR1 SGHNT and CDR2 YENEEA. The CDR3 totals 12 residues. Trimming pared 0 bases from V and 8 bases from J, leaving 5 bases between. CDR3 residues: CASSLDTDEQFF. As DNA, the CDR3 is TGTGCCAGCAGCTTAGATACTGATGAGCAGTTCTTC.

The chain is built from TRBV27 and TRBJ2-7, with 7 bases lining up with TRBD2. CDR1 is MNHEY, CDR2 SMNVEV, per germline (reference sequence). The CDR3 loop spans 16 amino acids. V lost 5 bases, J lost 4 bases, and 14 bases stayed unmatched. The CDR3 DNA reads as TGTGCCAGCAGTCCCTTTTCGGGGAGCGGGAAGTACGAGCAGTACTTC. Encoded protein: CASSPFSGSGKYEQYF.

The table lists this clone with a few counts. Other DNA variants within this sample encode the same CDR3. The chain recombines TRBV7-3 with TRBJ2-1; 10 bases agree with TRBD1. V lost 5 bases to trimming and J lost 7 bases; unmatched junction nucleotides: 5. The CDR3 is 14 residues long. The V gene's germline CDR1 is SGHTA and CDR2 FQGTGA. The CDR3 sequence is CASSRDRGGNEQFF. Written as DNA, the CDR3 is TGTGCCAGCAGCCGGGACAGGGGAGGGAATGAGCAGTTCTTC.

The chain is built from TRBV3-1 (or the pseudogene TRBV3-2) and TRBJ2-7; maybe TRBD2 (6 bases). Germline lookup yields CDR1 LGHDT and CDR2 YNNKEL (reference sequence). CDR3 size: 14 residues. V gave up 4 bases and J gave up 2 bases, with 12 bases separating them. CDR3 region: CASSRGLITYEQYF. For the CDR3, the DNA is TGTGCCAGCAGCCGGGGACTGATTACCTACGAGCAGTACTTC.

This clone was seen repeatedly, ten times or more. This chain links TRBV3-1 (or the pseudogene TRBV3-2) with TRBJ2-7; no firm D call. V lost 4 bases and J 0 bases, leaving 7 bases between the germline ends. Germline V lookup: CDR1 LGHDT, CDR2 YNNKEL (reference sequence). The CDR3 consists of 13 residues. The CDR3 loop reads CASSPSNSYEQYF. The CDR3 DNA follows: TGTGCCAGCAGCCCATCTAACTCCTACGAGCAGTACTTC.

The CDR3 loop is CASSLFQGAYEQYF. The CDR3 DNA follows: TGCGCCAGCAGCTTGTTCCAGGGGGCCTACGAGCAGTACTTC. V and J are TRBV5-1 and TRBJ2-7; 7 bases agree with TRBD1. CDR3 length equals 14 residues. Germline values: CDR1 SGHRS, CDR2 YFSETQ. V lost 1 base, J lost 2 bases, and 3 bases stayed unmatched.

This chain connects TRBV12-3 or TRBV12-4 to TRBJ1-2; a weak D match, TRBD1 (6 bases). V lost 1 base and J lost 8, with 11 bases in between. The CDR3 contains 13 residues. The chain's CDR3 is CASSLGAQGGYTF. CDR3 coding DNA: TGTGCCAGCAGTTTAGGGGCCCAGGGGGGCTACACCTTC.

V gene TRBV11-1 combines with J gene TRBJ2-1; D gene uncertain. Germline loops: CDR1 SGHAT, CDR2 FQDESV (reference sequence). V lost 3 bases to trimming and J lost 2 bases, with 11 bases between them. The CDR3 spans 15 residues. For the CDR3, the DNA is TGTGCCAGCAGCTTCGACCCCCTAGCCTACAATGAGCAGTTCTTC. It codes for CASSFDPLAYNEQFF.

This chain joins TRBV19 and TRBJ2-5; D is unclear. In germline, CDR1 is LNHDA, CDR2 SQIVND (reference sequence). The CDR3 sequence is 14 residues long. Trimming cost V 3 bases and J 0 bases, with 8 bases left between them. CDR3 in DNA: TGTGCCAGTAGTATTGGCGGAAACCAAGAGACCCAGTACTTC. The encoded protein is CASSIGGNQETQYF.

V and J are TRBV9 and TRBJ1-3; D is perhaps TRBD1 (6 bases). The CDR3 totals 14 residues. In germline, CDR1 is SGDLS, CDR2 YYNGEE. Trimming removed 3 bases at V and 2 bases at J, with 9 bases between. The DNA for the CDR3 is TGTGCCAGCAGCGAAAGGGGGACTGGAAACACCATATATTTT. Translation: CASSERGTGNTIYF.

The rearrangement uses TRBV4-1 and TRBJ2-1; 9 nucleotides align to TRBD2. The germline gives CDR1 MGHRA, CDR2 YSYEKL. The CDR3 extends over 15 amino acids. V gave up 4 bases and J gave up 3 bases; unmatched junction bases: 4. DNA for the CDR3: TGCGCCAGCAGCCTAGCGGGAGTCTTCTACAATGAGCAGTTCTTC. This sequence encodes CASSLAGVFYNEQFF.

CDR3 in DNA: TGTGCCAGCTCACCACCGAGCGGGAGGTCCTACAATGAGCAGTTCTTC. This translates into CASSPPSGRSYNEQFF. The chain joins TRBV18 to TRBJ2-1; TRBD2 aligns across 9 bases. Trimming at V came to 0 bases and at J to 1 base, leaving 1 base not matched to a gene. The CDR3 consists of 16 residues. Germline V gene sequence: CDR1 KGHSH, CDR2 LQKENI.

The rearrangement joins TRBV6-4 to TRBJ1-5, with 11 bases identical to TRBD1. The ends lost 0 bases at V and 3 bases at J; junction bases unmatched: 7. The CDR3 runs to 18 residues. CDR1 is MRHNA, CDR2 SNTAGT, per germline. DNA for the CDR3: TGTGCCAGCAGTGACTCCGGGACAGGGGGATACCCCAATCAGCCCCAGCATTTT. Translation gives CASSDSGTGGYPNQPQHF.

The rearrangement links TRBV28 to TRBJ1-4, with D possibly TRBD1 on 5 matching bases. The CDR3 extends over 17 amino acids. Trimming took 2 bases from V and 3 from J, leaving 16 bases between them. Germline CDR1 reads MDHEN; CDR2 reads SYDVKM. The CDR3 DNA follows: TGTGCCAGCAGTTTACGTCGGGGGTTGGGGCCTAATGAAAAACTGTTTTTT. This translates into CASSLRRGLGPNEKLFF. Drawing the rest from reference TRBV28 and TRBJ1-4, the complete variable domain is DVKVTQSSRYLVKRTGEKVFLECVQDMDHENMFWYRQDPGLGLRLIYFSYDVKMKEKGDIPEGYSVSREKKERFSLILESASTNQTSMYLCASSLRRGLGPNEKLFFGSGTQLSVL.